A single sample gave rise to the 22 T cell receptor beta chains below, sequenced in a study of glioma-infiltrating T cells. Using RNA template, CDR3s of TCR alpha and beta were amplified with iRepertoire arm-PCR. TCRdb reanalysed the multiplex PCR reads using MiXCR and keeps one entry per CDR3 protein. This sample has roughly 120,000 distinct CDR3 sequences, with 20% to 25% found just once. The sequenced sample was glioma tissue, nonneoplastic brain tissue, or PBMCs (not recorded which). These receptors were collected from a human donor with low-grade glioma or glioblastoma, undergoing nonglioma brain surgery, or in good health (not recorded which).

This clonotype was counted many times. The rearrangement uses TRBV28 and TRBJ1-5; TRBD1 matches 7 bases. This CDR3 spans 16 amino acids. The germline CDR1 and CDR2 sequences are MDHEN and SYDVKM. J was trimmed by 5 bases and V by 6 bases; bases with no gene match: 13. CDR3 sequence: CASSPLQTGVHQPQHF. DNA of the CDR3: TGTGCCAGCAGCCCCCTCCAAACAGGGGTGCATCAGCCCCAGCATTTT.

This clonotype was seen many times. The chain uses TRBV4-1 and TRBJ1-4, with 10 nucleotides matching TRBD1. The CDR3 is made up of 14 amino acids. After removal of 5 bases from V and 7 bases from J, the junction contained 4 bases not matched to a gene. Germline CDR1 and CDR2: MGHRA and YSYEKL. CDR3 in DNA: TGCGCCAGCAGCGCCGGGACAGGGGCTGAAAAACTGTTTTTT. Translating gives CASSAGTGAEKLFF.

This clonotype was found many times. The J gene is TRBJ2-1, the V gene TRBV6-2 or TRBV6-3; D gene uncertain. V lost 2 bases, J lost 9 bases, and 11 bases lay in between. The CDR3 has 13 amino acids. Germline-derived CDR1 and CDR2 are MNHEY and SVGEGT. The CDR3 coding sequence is TGTGCCAGCAGTTACGCGGAAGGGCCTGAGCAGTTCTTC. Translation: CASSYAEGPEQFF.

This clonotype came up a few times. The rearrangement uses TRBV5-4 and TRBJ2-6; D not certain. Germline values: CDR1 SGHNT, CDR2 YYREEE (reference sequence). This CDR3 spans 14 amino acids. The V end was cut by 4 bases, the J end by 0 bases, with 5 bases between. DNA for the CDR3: TGTGCCAGCAGCGATCCCTCTGGGGCCAACGTCCTGACTTTC. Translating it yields CASSDPSGANVLTF.

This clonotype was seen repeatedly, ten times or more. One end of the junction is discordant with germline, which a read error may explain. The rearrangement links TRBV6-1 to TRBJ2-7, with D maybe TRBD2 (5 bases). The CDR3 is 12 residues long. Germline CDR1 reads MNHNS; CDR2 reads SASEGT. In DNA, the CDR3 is TGTACCAGCGGACTGGAAACCTACGAGCAGTACTTC. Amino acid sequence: CTSGLETYEQYF.

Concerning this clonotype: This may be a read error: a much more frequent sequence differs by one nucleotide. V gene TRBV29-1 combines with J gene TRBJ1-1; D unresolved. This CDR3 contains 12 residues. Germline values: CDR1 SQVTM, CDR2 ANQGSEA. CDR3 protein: CIVGPLGTEAFF. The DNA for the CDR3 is TGCATCGTAGGGCCCTTAGGGACTGAAGCTTTCTTT.

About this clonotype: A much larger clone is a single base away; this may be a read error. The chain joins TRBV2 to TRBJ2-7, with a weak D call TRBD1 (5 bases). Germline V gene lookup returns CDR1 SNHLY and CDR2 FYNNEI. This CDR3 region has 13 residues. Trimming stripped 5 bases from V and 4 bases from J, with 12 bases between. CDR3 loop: CASSCDRKYEQYF. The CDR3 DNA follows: TGTGCCAGCAGTTGTGACAGAAAATACGAGCAGTACTTC.

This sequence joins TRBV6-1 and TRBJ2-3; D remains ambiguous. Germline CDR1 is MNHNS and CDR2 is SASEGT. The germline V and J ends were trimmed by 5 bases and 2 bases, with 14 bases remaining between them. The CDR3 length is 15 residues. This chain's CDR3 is CASSYSDCNTDTQYF. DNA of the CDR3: TGTGCCAGCAGTTATTCCGACTGCAACACAGATACGCAGTATTTT.

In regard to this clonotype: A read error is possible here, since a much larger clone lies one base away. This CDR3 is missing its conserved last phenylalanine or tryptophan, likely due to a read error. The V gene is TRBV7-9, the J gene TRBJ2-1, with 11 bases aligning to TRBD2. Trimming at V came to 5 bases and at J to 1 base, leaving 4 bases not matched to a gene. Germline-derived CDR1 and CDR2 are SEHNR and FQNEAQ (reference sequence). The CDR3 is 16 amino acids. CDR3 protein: CASSPRLAGSYNEQFL. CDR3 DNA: TGTGCCAGCAGCCCTCGACTAGCGGGATCCTACAATGAGCAGTTCCTC.

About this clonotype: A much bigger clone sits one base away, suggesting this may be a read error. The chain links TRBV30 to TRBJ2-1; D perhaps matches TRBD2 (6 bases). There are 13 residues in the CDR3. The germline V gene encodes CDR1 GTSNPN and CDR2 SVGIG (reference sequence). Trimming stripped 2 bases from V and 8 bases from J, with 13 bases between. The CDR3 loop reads CAWSHGRGDEQFF. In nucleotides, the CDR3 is TGTGCCTGGAGTCACGGGAGAGGGGATGAGCAGTTCTTC.

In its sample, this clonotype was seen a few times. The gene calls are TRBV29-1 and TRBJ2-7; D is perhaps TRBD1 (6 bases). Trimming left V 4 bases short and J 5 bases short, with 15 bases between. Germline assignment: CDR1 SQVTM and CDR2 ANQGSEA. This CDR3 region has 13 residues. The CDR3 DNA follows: TGCAGCGTTGTCGCGGTGCAGGGGAACGAGCAGTACTTC. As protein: CSVVAVQGNEQYF.

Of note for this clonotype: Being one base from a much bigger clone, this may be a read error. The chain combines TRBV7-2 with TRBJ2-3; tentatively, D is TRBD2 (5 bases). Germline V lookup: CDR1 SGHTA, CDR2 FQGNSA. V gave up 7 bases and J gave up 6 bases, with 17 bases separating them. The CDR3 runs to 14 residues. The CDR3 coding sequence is TGTGCCAGCAATACTTACAAACCGGGGGATACGCAGTATTTT. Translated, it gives CASNTYKPGDTQYF.

The CDR3 DNA sequence: TGTGCCAGTAGTATGAGTGAGCAGATCCAGGGCTACACCTTC. This gives the protein CASSMSEQIQGYTF. The gene calls are TRBV19 and TRBJ1-2; D call uncertain. This CDR3 is 14 amino acids long. Per the germline V gene, CDR1 is LNHDA and CDR2 is SQIVND (reference sequence). The germline V and J ends were trimmed by 3 bases and 8 bases, with 16 bases remaining between them.

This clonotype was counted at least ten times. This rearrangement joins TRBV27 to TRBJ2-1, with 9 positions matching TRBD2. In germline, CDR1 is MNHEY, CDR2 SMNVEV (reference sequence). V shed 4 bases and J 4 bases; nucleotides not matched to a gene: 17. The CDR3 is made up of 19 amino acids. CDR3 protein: CASSSRGREGRGDYNEQFF. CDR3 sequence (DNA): TGTGCCAGCAGTTCGAGGGGGCGGGAGGGCCGAGGAGATTACAATGAGCAGTTCTTC.

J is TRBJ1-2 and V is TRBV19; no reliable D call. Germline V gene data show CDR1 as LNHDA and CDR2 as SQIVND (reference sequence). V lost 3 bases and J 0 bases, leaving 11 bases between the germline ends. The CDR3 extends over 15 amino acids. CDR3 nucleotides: TGTGCCAGTAGTATCGTGAGAACCTCTAACTATGGCTACACCTTC. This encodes CASSIVRTSNYGYTF.

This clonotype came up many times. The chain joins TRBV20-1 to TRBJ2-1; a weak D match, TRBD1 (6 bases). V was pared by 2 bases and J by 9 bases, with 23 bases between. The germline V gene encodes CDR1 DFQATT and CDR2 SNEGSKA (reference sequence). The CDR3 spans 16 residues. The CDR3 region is CSARPTGRTLNSEQFF. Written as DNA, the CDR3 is TGCAGTGCTAGACCCACAGGGAGAACCCTTAATAGTGAGCAGTTCTTC.

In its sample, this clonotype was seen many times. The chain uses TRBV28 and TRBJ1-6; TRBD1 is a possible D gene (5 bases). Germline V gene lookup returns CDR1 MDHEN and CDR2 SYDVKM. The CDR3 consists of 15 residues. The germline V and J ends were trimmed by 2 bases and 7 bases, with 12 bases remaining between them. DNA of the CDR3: TGTGCCAGCAGTTTAAGTGGACAAGAGAATTCACCCCTCCACTTT. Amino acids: CASSLSGQENSPLHF.

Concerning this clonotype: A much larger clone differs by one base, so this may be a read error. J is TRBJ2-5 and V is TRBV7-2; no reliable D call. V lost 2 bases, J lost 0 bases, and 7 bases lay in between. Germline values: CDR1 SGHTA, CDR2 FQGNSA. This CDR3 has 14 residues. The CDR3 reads CASSLRQYQETQYF. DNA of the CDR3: TGTGCCAGCAGCTTACGGCAGTACCAAGAGACCCAGTACTTC.

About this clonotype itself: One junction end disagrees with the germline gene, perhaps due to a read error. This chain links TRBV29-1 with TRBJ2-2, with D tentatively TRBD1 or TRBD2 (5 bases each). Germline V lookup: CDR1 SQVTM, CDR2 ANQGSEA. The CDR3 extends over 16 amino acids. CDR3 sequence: CIVESDEGLITGELFF. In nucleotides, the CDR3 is TGCATCGTTGAATCAGACGAGGGGCTGATCACCGGGGAGCTGTTTTTT.

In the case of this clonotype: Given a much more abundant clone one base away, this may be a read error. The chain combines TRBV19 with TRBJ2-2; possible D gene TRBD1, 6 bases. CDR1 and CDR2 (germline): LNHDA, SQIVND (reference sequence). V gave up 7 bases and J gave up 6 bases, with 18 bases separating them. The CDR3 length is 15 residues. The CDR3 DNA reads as TGTGCCAGTAACCACTTTAGGGGGAGCTCCGGGGAGCTGTTTTTT. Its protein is CASNHFRGSSGELFF. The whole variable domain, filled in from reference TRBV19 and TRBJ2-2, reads DGGITQSPKYLFRKEGQNVTLSCEQNLNHDAMYWYRQDPGQGLRLIYYSQIVNDFQKGDIAEGYSVSREKKESFPLTVTSAQKNPTAFYLCASNHFRGSSGELFFGEGSRLTVL.

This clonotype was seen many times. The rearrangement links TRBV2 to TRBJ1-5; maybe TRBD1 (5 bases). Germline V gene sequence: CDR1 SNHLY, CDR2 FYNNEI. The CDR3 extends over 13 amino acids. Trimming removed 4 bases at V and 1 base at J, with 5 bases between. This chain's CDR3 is CASSGDSNQPQHF. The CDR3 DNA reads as TGTGCCAGCAGTGGGGACAGCAATCAGCCCCAGCATTTT.

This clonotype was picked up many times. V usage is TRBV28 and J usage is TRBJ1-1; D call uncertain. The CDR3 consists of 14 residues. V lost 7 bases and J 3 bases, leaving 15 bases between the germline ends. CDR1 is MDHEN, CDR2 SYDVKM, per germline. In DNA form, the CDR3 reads TGTGCCAGCACCAACCCGACATCGTACACTGAAGCTTTCTTT. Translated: CASTNPTSYTEAFF.